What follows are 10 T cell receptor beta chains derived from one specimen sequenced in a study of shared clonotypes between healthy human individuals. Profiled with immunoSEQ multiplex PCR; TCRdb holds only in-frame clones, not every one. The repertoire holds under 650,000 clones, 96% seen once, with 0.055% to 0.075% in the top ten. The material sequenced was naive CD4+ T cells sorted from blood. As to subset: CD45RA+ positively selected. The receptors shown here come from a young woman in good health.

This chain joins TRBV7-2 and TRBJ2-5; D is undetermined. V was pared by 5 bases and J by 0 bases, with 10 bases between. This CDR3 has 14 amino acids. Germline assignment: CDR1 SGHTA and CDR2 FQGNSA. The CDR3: CASSPMDHQETQYF. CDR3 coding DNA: TGTGCCAGCAGCCCGATGGACCACCAAGAGACCCAGTACTTC. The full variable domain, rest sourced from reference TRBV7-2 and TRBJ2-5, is GAGVSQSPSNKVTEKGKDVELRCDPISGHTALYWYRQSLGQGLEFLIYFQGNSAPDKSGLPSDRFSAERTGGSVSTLTIQRTQQEDSAVYLCASSPMDHQETQYFGPGTRLLVL.

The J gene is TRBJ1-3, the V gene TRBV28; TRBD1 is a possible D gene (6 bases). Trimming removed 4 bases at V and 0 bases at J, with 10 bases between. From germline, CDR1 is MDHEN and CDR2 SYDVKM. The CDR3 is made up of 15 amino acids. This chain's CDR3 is CASSSGTSSGNTIYF. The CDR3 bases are TGTGCCAGCAGTTCCGGGACAAGCTCTGGAAACACCATATATTTT.

The CDR3 bases are TGTGCCAGCAGTACAGGGGCGAAATACACCGGGGAGCTGTTTTTT. It codes for CASSTGAKYTGELFF. The V gene is TRBV9, the J gene TRBJ2-2, with 7 nucleotides matching TRBD1. Germline-derived CDR1 and CDR2 are SGDLS and YYNGEE. The CDR3 sequence is 15 residues long. J lost 3 bases, V lost 5 bases, and 7 bases had no gene match.

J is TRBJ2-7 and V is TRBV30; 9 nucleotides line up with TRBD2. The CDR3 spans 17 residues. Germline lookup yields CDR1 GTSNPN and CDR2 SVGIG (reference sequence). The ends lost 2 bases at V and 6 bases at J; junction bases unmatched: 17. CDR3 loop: CAWSSGASGALEPEQYF. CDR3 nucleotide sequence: TGTGCCTGGAGTTCAGGGGCTAGCGGGGCCCTCGAGCCCGAGCAGTACTTC.

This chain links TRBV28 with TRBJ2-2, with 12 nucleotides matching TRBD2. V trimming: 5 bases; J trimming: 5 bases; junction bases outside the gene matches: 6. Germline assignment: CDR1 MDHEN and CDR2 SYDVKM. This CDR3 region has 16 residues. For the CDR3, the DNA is TGTGCCAGCAGTAGAGCGCTAGCGGGGGGGACCGGGGAGCTGTTTTTT. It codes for CASSRALAGGTGELFF.

CDR3 region: CASSVWRVNYNEQFF. Here the CDR3 DNA reads TGTGCCAGCAGTGTCTGGCGGGTTAACTACAATGAGCAGTTCTTC. This rearrangement joins TRBV2 to TRBJ2-1; D possibly corresponds to TRBD2 (5 bases). This CDR3 spans 15 amino acids. V shed 4 bases and J shed 3 bases, with 13 bases lying between them. The germline gives CDR1 SNHLY, CDR2 FYNNEI.

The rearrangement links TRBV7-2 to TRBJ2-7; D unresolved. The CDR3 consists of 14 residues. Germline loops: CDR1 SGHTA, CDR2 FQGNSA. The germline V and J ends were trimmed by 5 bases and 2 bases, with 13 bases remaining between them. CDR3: CASSALWNPYEQYF. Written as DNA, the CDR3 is TGTGCCAGCAGCGCACTTTGGAATCCCTACGAGCAGTACTTC.

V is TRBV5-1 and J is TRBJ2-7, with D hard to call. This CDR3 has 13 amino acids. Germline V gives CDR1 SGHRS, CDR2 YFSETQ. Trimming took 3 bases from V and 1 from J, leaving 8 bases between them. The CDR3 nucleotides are TGCGCCAGCAGCTCCCAAATATCCTACGAGCAGTACTTC. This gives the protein CASSSQISYEQYF.

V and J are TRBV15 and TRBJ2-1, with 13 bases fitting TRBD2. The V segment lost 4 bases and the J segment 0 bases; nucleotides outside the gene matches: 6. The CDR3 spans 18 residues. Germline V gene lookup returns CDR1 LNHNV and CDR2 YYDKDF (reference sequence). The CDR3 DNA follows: TGTGCCACCAGCACTCCGGGACTAGCGGGACGCTCCTACAATGAGCAGTTCTTC. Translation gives CATSTPGLAGRSYNEQFF.

The chain's CDR3 is CASMNRGRYEQYF. In nucleotides, the CDR3 is TGTGCCAGCATGAACAGGGGGCGTTACGAGCAGTACTTC. The chain recombines TRBV6-5 with TRBJ2-7; TRBD1 matches at 9 bases. V was pared by 7 bases and J by 4 bases, with 5 bases of the junction left unmatched. The germline V gene encodes CDR1 MNHEY and CDR2 SVGAGI. This CDR3 contains 13 residues.